This TCR beta chain was observed in a study of CD8 T cells in Susac syndrome. Overall study results and limits: The Susac syndrome CD4+ T cell repertoires displayed no clonal expansion.

The germline gives CDR1 DFQATT, CDR2 SNEGSKA (reference sequence). This CDR3 spans 13 amino acids. V was pared by 4 bases and J by 7 bases, with 14 bases between. A word on this clonotype: Its antigen remains unknown.

Random hexamers were used to reverse transcribe roughly 0.45 to 1 ug of RNA. The amplification used immunoSEQ multiplex PCR on TCR beta CDR3; it spanned 54 Vbeta and 13 Jbeta. TCRdb re-derived calls from the immunoSEQ multiplex PCR reads in MiXCR, one entry per CDR3 protein. The data show more than 150,000 distinct CDR3 sequences, with approximately 95% seen just once and 0.16% held by the top ten. The sequenced sample was CD4+ T cells from PBMCs. The gene calls are TRBV20-1 and TRBJ2-1; D is perhaps TRBD1 (6 bases). The receptor comes from a human donor with Susac syndrome. Here the CDR3 DNA reads TGCAGTGCTATGGGGGCCCAGGGGAATGAGCAGTTCTTC. Translation: CSAMGAQGNEQFF.